This entry lists 17 T cell receptor beta chains sequenced from one sample in a study of T cell responses to AZD1222 COVID-19 vaccine. Using immunoSEQ multiplex PCR, the repertoire was profiled, and TCRdb retains in-frame clones only, with some absent. The sample has around 80,000 clones, 75% to 90% seen once; the top ten hold more than 9%. The specimen comprised peripheral blood, sampled 28 days after the second AZD1222 dose. The receptors come from an adult who received the AZD1222 COVID-19 vaccine.

V and J are TRBV28 and TRBJ2-5, with 7 bases that match TRBD1. V was pared by 8 bases and J by 5 bases, with 11 bases of the junction left unmatched. CDR1 is MDHEN and CDR2 is SYDVKM in the germline V gene. The CDR3 consists of 14 residues. DNA of the CDR3: TGTGCCAGCCAGGCAGGGGGAAATAAGGAGACCCAGTACTTC. It encodes CASQAGGNKETQYF.

This chain uses TRBV7-2 with TRBJ2-2; TRBD1 might be the D (6 bases). Germline loops: CDR1 SGHTA, CDR2 FQGNSA. The CDR3 is 15 residues long. CDR3 in amino acids: CGGQQAASVTGELFF. CDR3 nucleotides: TGTGGGGGGCAACAGGCAGCGTCGGTGACCGGGGAGCTGTTTTTT.

The J gene is TRBJ2-7, the V gene TRBV27; D unclear. Trimming removed 5 bases from V and 4 bases from J, with 12 bases in between. CDR1 MNHEY and CDR2 SMNVEV come from the germline V gene (reference sequence). The CDR3 sequence is 13 residues long. This CDR3 is CASSTPTDYEQYF. The CDR3, as DNA: TGTGCCAGCAGTACCCCTACAGATTACGAGCAGTACTTC.

V and J are TRBV2 and TRBJ2-6, with TRBD1 as a possible D gene (6 bases). The length of the CDR3 is 13 residues. Trimming cost V 9 bases and J 2 bases, with 8 bases left between them. Germline V CDR1 and CDR2: SNHLY, FYNNEI. In DNA, the CDR3 is TGTGCCAGGAGGACAGCTGGGGCCAACGTCCTGACTTTC. This codes for CARRTAGANVLTF. Full variable domain (rest looked up from reference TRBV2 and TRBJ2-6): EPEVTQTPSHQVTQMGQEVILRCVPISNHLYFYWYRQILGQKVEFLVSFYNNEISEKSEIFDDQFSVERPDGSNFTLKIRSTKLEDSAMYFCARRTAGANVLTFGAGSRLTVL.

The chain combines TRBV28 with TRBJ1-5, with 11 positions matching TRBD1. The length of the CDR3 is 17 residues. The junction had 8 bases not matched to a gene; V was cut back by 2 bases and J by 5 bases. Germline CDR1 reads MDHEN; CDR2 reads SYDVKM. CDR3 residues: CASSLVIGTGGHQPQHF. As DNA, the CDR3 is TGTGCCAGCAGTTTAGTCATCGGGACAGGGGGACATCAGCCCCAGCATTTT.

The chain links TRBV11-2 to TRBJ2-2; D not resolved. V was pared by 0 bases and J by 5 bases, with 7 bases between. The CDR3 has 14 residues. In germline, CDR1 is SGHAT, CDR2 FQNNGV. The CDR3 region has the DNA TGTGCCAGCAGCTTAGATAGGGTTACCGGGGAGCTGTTTTTT. Protein sequence: CASSLDRVTGELFF.

With regard to this clone: The junction departs from germline at one end; a sequencing error may be responsible. The chain joins TRBV5-8 to TRBJ1-5, with 7 positions matching TRBD1. Germline V gene sequence: CDR1 SGHTS, CDR2 YDEGEE. This CDR3 has 14 amino acids. CDR3 bases: TGTGCCAGCAGCAGGGGACAGCCTAATCGGCCCCAGCATTTT. This translates into CASSRGQPNRPQHF.

This chain uses TRBV2 with TRBJ1-6; the D is unclear. Germline V CDR1 and CDR2: SNHLY, FYNNEI. CDR3 length: 14 residues. Trimming took 8 bases from V and 8 from J, leaving 16 bases between them. The CDR3 bases are TGTGCCAGCGGAGCCTTAGCCCGAGATTCACCCCTCCACTTT. This codes for CASGALARDSPLHF.

This clone was seen a few times. The same CDR3 is also encoded by other DNA sequences in this sample. This chain uses TRBV18 with TRBJ1-1; 7 bases align to TRBD1. CDR3 length equals 12 residues. From germline, CDR1 is KGHSH and CDR2 LQKENI. Trimming removed 1 base from V and 11 bases from J; junction bases left unmatched: 4. CDR3 bases: TGTGCCAGCTCACCACAGGGGGCCAGCGCTTTCTTT. Translating it yields CASSPQGASAFF.

The V gene is TRBV27, the J gene TRBJ2-7; D gene unclear. Germline lookup yields CDR1 MNHEY and CDR2 SMNVEV (reference sequence). Trimming cost V 7 bases and J 7 bases, with 14 bases left between them. The CDR3 has 12 amino acids. CDR3 sequence: CASKSRPTEQYF. CDR3 nucleotide sequence: TGTGCCAGCAAGTCTAGGCCTACTGAGCAGTACTTC.

This clone has only a few counts. V and J are TRBV7-9 and TRBJ2-1, with TRBD1 as a possible D gene (6 bases). Trimming removed 5 bases from V and 9 bases from J, with 14 bases in between. The CDR3 runs to 13 residues. Germline V gene sequence: CDR1 SEHNR, CDR2 FQNEAQ (reference sequence). CDR3 bases: TGTGCCAGCAGCCCTCAGGGGAATCGTGAGCAGTTCTTC. It encodes CASSPQGNREQFF.

The rearrangement uses TRBV29-1 and TRBJ2-5; 11 bases line up with TRBD2. V was clipped by 3 bases and J by 2 bases; unmatched bases: 5. Germline loops: CDR1 SQVTM, CDR2 ANQGSEA. There are 15 residues in the CDR3. The CDR3 DNA reads as TGCAGCGTTGACGGGGTAGCGGGGGGGCAAGAGACCCAGTACTTC. Translating gives CSVDGVAGGQETQYF.

The rearrangement joins TRBV28 to TRBJ2-7; D unresolved. Germline CDR1 MDHEN, CDR2 SYDVKM. This CDR3 has 14 amino acids. The V end lost 6 bases, the J end lost 0 bases, and 12 bases lay between the germline ends. The CDR3 DNA reads TGTGCCAGCAGCACCCCTATAGCCTCCTACGAGCAGTACTTC. Translating it yields CASSTPIASYEQYF.

The chain joins TRBV19 to TRBJ1-4, with D unclear. V was clipped by 5 bases and J by 2 bases, with 9 bases between them. CDR1 LNHDA and CDR2 SQIVND come from the germline V gene (reference sequence). The CDR3 sequence is 14 residues long. The CDR3 nucleotides are TGTGCCAGTAGTTTGAGTTGGACTAATGAAAAACTGTTTTTT. Translated, it gives CASSLSWTNEKLFF.

The chain combines TRBV11-2 with TRBJ2-7, with a weak D call TRBD1 (8 bases). V was cut by 5 bases and J by 2 bases, with 16 bases left in between. Germline assignment: CDR1 SGHAT and CDR2 FQNNGV. The length of the CDR3 is 15 residues. The CDR3 DNA is TGTGCCAGCAGCCTGAAACAGGGGGGGGCCTACGAGCAGTACTTC. Encoded protein: CASSLKQGGAYEQYF.

V usage is TRBV5-6 and J usage is TRBJ2-2, with TRBD1 matching 12 bases. V shed 4 bases and J 5 bases; nucleotides not matched to a gene: 6. Germline V gene data show CDR1 as SGHDT and CDR2 as YYEEEE. The CDR3 consists of 16 residues. CDR3 DNA: TGTGCCAGCAGCAGGGACAGGGGGCCGTGGACCGGGGAGCTGTTTTTT. Amino acid sequence: CASSRDRGPWTGELFF.

This chain uses TRBV5-6 with TRBJ1-4; D is unclear. Trimming removed 2 bases from V and 4 bases from J, with 9 bases in between. The CDR3 covers 14 residues. Germline CDR1 reads SGHDT; CDR2 reads YYEEEE. The CDR3 coding sequence is TGTGCCAGCAGCTTTCGGGGATATAATGAAAAACTGTTTTTT. It specifies CASSFRGYNEKLFF.